The clone carrying this T cell receptor (beta chain) has just a few counts. This clone may be a read error of a much larger clone one base away. This sample was taken from a study of Graves' ophthalmopathy and Graves' hyperthyroidism. The TCR beta CDR3 regions underwent amplification from RNA transcripts. Second-round multiplex PCR came after a first-round RT-PCR that employed HTBI primers. TCRdb processed the multiplex PCR reads anew with MiXCR; each CDR3 protein has one entry. Among 580,000 or so distinct CDR3 sequences listed, approximately 35% were seen once. CDR3 length: 14 residues. Trimming shortened V by 0 bases and J by 6 bases, and 11 bases separated the two germline ends. Germline CDR1 reads SGHTA; CDR2 reads FQGTGA.

V and J are TRBV7-3 and TRBJ1-1, with D maybe TRBD1 (6 bases). This TCR was recovered from an adult man with Graves' hyperthyroidism. The specimen sequenced was peripheral blood or thyroid tissue (not recorded which). CDR3 region: CASSLTPGAPEAFF. CDR3 coding DNA: TGTGCCAGCAGCTTAACGCCGGGGGCCCCTGAAGCTTTCTTT.